A single sample gave rise to the 30 T cell receptor beta chains below, sequenced in a study of Graves' ophthalmopathy and Graves' hyperthyroidism. Amplifying from RNA transcripts, the study obtained TCR beta CDR3 regions. The authors performed first-round RT-PCR with HTBI primers and then a second-round multiplex PCR. One entry per CDR3 protein results from TCRdb running MiXCR on the multiplex PCR reads. The repertoire holds 680,000 or so distinct CDR3 sequences, 20% to 25% seen once, with approximately 7% in the top ten. The sequencing input was peripheral blood. The receptors here all came from a woman aged 18 to 35 with stable Graves' hyperthyroidism. Some clones in this sample may be carry-over from other donors' samples.

This clonotype has at least ten counts. CDR3 DNA: TGTGCCAGCAGTTACACGTCAGGGGCTGACACTGAAGCTTTCTTT. Translating it yields CASSYTSGADTEAFF. The chain has TRBV6-5 and TRBJ1-1; tentative D call: TRBD1 (6 bases). There are 15 residues in the CDR3. Germline V CDR1 and CDR2: MNHEY, SVGAGI. V gave up 2 bases and J gave up 3 bases, with 13 bases separating them.

The chain joins TRBV27 to TRBJ1-6; D unresolved. The CDR3 extends over 15 amino acids. V lost 7 bases and J 9 bases, leaving 19 bases between the germline ends. CDR1 MNHEY and CDR2 SMNVEV come from the germline V gene (reference sequence). The CDR3 spells CASKDLGINSSPLHF. CDR3 sequence (DNA): TGTGCCAGCAAGGATCTGGGGATCAATAGTTCACCCCTCCACTTT.

Ten or more counts support this clonotype. The chain is built from TRBV25-1 and TRBJ1-1; D perhaps matches TRBD1 (5 bases). V lost 2 bases to trimming and J lost 5 bases, with 12 bases between them. This CDR3 contains 14 residues. CDR1 and CDR2 (germline): MGHDK, SYGVNS. CDR3 sequence: CASSERDPRTEAFF. The CDR3 coding sequence is TGTGCCAGCAGTGAAAGGGACCCGCGGACTGAAGCTTTCTTT.

This clonotype was picked up many times. One end of the junction is discordant with germline, which a read error may explain. The chain joins TRBV6-5 to TRBJ2-4; 9 nucleotides match TRBD2. The germline gives CDR1 MNHEY, CDR2 SVGAGI. The CDR3 runs to 15 residues. CDR3 nucleotides: TGTGCCAGCAGTTCCGGGACTAGCAAATTGGACATTAAGTACTTC. Protein product: CASSSGTSKLDIKYF.

The V call is TRBV3-1, the J call TRBJ1-1; D remains ambiguous. V dropped 1 base and J dropped 10 bases, with 10 bases sitting between them. CDR3 length: 12 amino acids. Germline CDR1 and CDR2: LGHDT and YNNKEL (reference sequence). The CDR3 nucleotides read TGTGCCAGCAGCCAAGCCGGACTCGTAGCTTTCTTT. Its translation: CASSQAGLVAFF.

This chain's CDR3 is CASSFIGHEQYF. For the CDR3, the DNA is TGTGCCAGCAGTTTTATAGGGCACGAGCAGTACTTC. This sequence joins TRBV28 and TRBJ2-7; D is unclear. The germline gives CDR1 MDHEN, CDR2 SYDVKM. V lost 3 bases, J lost 5 bases, and 8 bases lay in between. The CDR3 covers 12 residues.

This clonotype was observed many times. The genes are TRBV20-1 and TRBJ2-7; tentatively, D is TRBD1 or TRBD2 (5 bases each). The V end lost 2 bases, the J end lost 6 bases, and 17 bases lay between the germline ends. Germline values: CDR1 DFQATT, CDR2 SNEGSKA (reference sequence). CDR3 length: 14 residues. This chain's CDR3 is CSARPGTRSGEQYF. As DNA, the CDR3 is TGCAGTGCTAGACCCGGGACCAGAAGTGGCGAGCAGTACTTC.

This clonotype occurred many times. The V gene is TRBV6-5, the J gene TRBJ1-3; 9 positions match TRBD1. With V trimmed by 8 bases and J by 0 bases, 2 bases remained unmatched. CDR3 length: 14 amino acids. Germline V lookup: CDR1 MNHEY, CDR2 SVGAGI. CDR3 amino acids: CASRTGDSGNTIYF. The CDR3, as DNA: TGTGCCAGCCGGACAGGGGACTCTGGAAACACCATATATTTT.

The V and J genes are TRBV19 and TRBJ2-5; 8 bases align to TRBD2. This CDR3 contains 14 residues. CDR1 LNHDA and CDR2 SQIVND come from the germline V gene (reference sequence). V shed 5 bases, J shed 2 bases, and the junction held 4 bases outside the gene matches. The CDR3, as DNA: TGTGCCAGTAGTGCGACTAGCGTACAAGAGACCCAGTACTTC. Its protein product is CASSATSVQETQYF.

For this clonotype: At one boundary the junction diverges from the germline segment, which might be a read error. This rearrangement joins TRBV4-1 to TRBJ2-7, with D possibly matching TRBD1 (5 bases). The CDR3 length is 16 residues. Looked up from germline, CDR1 is MGHRA and CDR2 is YSYEKL. The CDR3 loop is CSSSPEGAGSLGEQYF. CDR3 DNA sequence: TGCTCCAGCAGCCCCGAAGGCGCAGGGTCTTTGGGGGAGCAGTACTTC.

Many counts were recorded for this clonotype. CDR3 residues: CASSYKGQGAVGYTF. In nucleotides, the CDR3 is TGTGCCAGCAGTTACAAGGGACAGGGGGCGGTTGGCTACACCTTC. The V and J genes are TRBV6-5 and TRBJ1-2; the match to TRBD1 covers 12 bases. J lost 7 bases, V lost 2 bases, and 5 bases had no gene match. CDR3 length: 15 residues. Germline loops: CDR1 MNHEY, CDR2 SVGAGI.

The J gene is TRBJ1-2, the V gene TRBV28, with a possible D match to TRBD1 (5 bases). This CDR3 is 14 amino acids long. Trimming removed 11 bases at V and 8 bases at J, with 24 bases between. Germline-derived CDR1 and CDR2 are MDHEN and SYDVKM. The DNA for the CDR3 is TGTGCCGGATCCTCCCTTTTTGGGACGTACGGCTACACCTTC. Translation gives CAGSSLFGTYGYTF.

This clonotype has ten or more counts. The chain carries TRBV20-1 and TRBJ1-6; D call uncertain. The CDR3 is made up of 15 amino acids. Trimming pared 3 bases from V and 5 bases from J, leaving 14 bases between. Germline CDR1 is DFQATT and CDR2 is SNEGSKA (reference sequence). In nucleotides, the CDR3 is TGCAGTGCTAGGACGGATATGGTTAATAATTCACCCCTCCACTTT. It specifies CSARTDMVNNSPLHF.

The rearrangement uses TRBV7-9 and TRBJ2-5, with D unclear. CDR1 is SEHNR and CDR2 is FQNEAQ in the germline V gene (reference sequence). Trimming removed 3 bases from V and 2 bases from J, with 16 bases in between. The CDR3 length is 16 residues. The CDR3 spells CASSFLGSWEQETQYF. DNA of the CDR3: TGTGCCAGCAGCTTTCTTGGCTCCTGGGAACAAGAGACCCAGTACTTC.

The sample holds many counts of this clonotype. V is TRBV6-1 and J is TRBJ2-7; the D gene is possibly TRBD1 (5 bases). CDR1 is MNHNS and CDR2 is SASEGT in the germline V gene. This CDR3 comprises 14 residues. Trimming removed 1 base from V and 2 bases from J, with 9 bases in between. The chain's CDR3 is CASSEVIGAYEQYF. CDR3 coding DNA: TGTGCCAGCAGTGAAGTTATAGGGGCCTACGAGCAGTACTTC.

This clonotype was seen only a few times. One base away lies a much larger clone, so this may be a sequencing read error. The chain has TRBV24-1 and TRBJ2-1; 11 bases agree with TRBD2. The germline CDR1 and CDR2 sequences are KGHDR and SFDVKD. This CDR3 spans 15 amino acids. The CDR3 DNA follows: TGTGCCACCAGCCTAGCGGGAGGAGTCTCCAATGAGAAGTTCTTC. Its translation: CATSLAGGVSNEKFF.

At least ten counts were recorded for this clonotype. The gene calls are TRBV15 and TRBJ2-7, with a weak D call TRBD1 (6 bases). Germline V gives CDR1 LNHNV, CDR2 YYDKDF (reference sequence). V lost 6 bases and J 1 base, leaving 13 bases between the germline ends. This CDR3 is built from 14 residues. The CDR3 DNA follows: TGTGCCACCAGTTACAGGGATGAGTCCTACGAGCAGTACTTC. It yields the protein CATSYRDESYEQYF.

Ten or more counts support this clonotype. The chain joins TRBV25-1 to TRBJ1-6, with D perhaps matching TRBD1 (5 bases). The length of the CDR3 is 15 residues. Trimming removed 2 bases from V and 4 bases from J, with 9 bases in between. Germline V gene lookup returns CDR1 MGHDK and CDR2 SYGVNS. CDR3 DNA: TGTGCCAGCAGTGAAACGGCAGGGTATAATTCACCCCTCCACTTT. It specifies CASSETAGYNSPLHF.

This clonotype was observed at least ten times. The chain carries TRBV19 and TRBJ2-7; a possible D gene is TRBD1 (5 bases). Germline V lookup: CDR1 LNHDA, CDR2 SQIVND (reference sequence). The CDR3 length is 13 residues. Trimming pared 4 bases from V and 3 bases from J, leaving 10 bases between. The CDR3 sequence is CASSRAQGYEQYF. The DNA of the CDR3 is TGTGCCAGTAGTAGAGCCCAGGGCTACGAGCAGTACTTC.

The V call is TRBV7-8, the J call TRBJ2-7; TRBD1 might be the D (5 bases). The length of the CDR3 is 14 residues. CDR1 and CDR2 (germline): SGHVS, FQNEAQ. Between the trimmed V and J ends, which lost 2 bases and 4 bases, there was a span of 12 bases. CDR3: CASSLQGIRYEQYF. Written as DNA, the CDR3 is TGTGCCAGCAGCTTACAGGGAATAAGGTACGAGCAGTACTTC.

The chain recombines TRBV13 with TRBJ2-4, with 7 bases identical to TRBD2. The CDR3 length is 15 residues. Per the germline V gene, CDR1 is PRHDT and CDR2 is FYEKMQ (reference sequence). V lost 0 bases, J lost 8 bases, and 7 bases stayed unmatched. Here the CDR3 DNA reads TGTGCCAGCAGCTTAGGGCTAGCGGTAGGGGACATTCAGTACTTC. It is translated as CASSLGLAVGDIQYF.

This clonotype has ten or more counts. This chain connects TRBV6-1 to TRBJ2-5; either TRBD1 or TRBD2 may fit D (5 bases each). CDR3 length equals 10 residues. V was trimmed by 9 bases and J by 5 bases, leaving 7 bases between them. Germline assignment: CDR1 MNHNS and CDR2 SASEGT. This CDR3 reads CASEGETQYF. The CDR3 nucleotides are TGTGCCAGTGAGGGGGAGACCCAGTACTTC.

In this sample, this clonotype turned up many times. V gene TRBV7-9 combines with J gene TRBJ2-2, with D unresolved. Germline V CDR1 and CDR2: SEHNR, FQNEAQ (reference sequence). Deletions cut 4 bases from V and 6 bases from J, with 6 bases between. This CDR3 has 12 amino acids. As DNA, the CDR3 is TGTGCCAGCAGCTCTCTTGCCGGGGAGCTGTTTTTT. It is translated as CASSSLAGELFF.

The chain is built from TRBV6-1 and TRBJ2-7; D ambiguous. V was cut by 0 bases and J by 3 bases, with 12 bases left in between. Germline lookup yields CDR1 MNHNS and CDR2 SASEGT. CDR3 length equals 15 residues. The CDR3 is CASSEALAAHYEQYF. CDR3 nucleotides: TGTGCCAGCAGTGAAGCGCTGGCAGCTCACTACGAGCAGTACTTC.

This clonotype was picked up many times. The rearrangement uses TRBV20-1 and TRBJ1-2; 8 bases match TRBD1. CDR3 length equals 12 residues. V shed 0 bases and J 7 bases; nucleotides not matched to a gene: 1. Per germline, CDR1 DFQATT and CDR2 SNEGSKA (reference sequence). CDR3 nucleotides: TGCAGTGCTAGAGATACAGGGGGTGGCTACACCTTC. Translation: CSARDTGGGYTF.

This clonotype was picked up many times. J is TRBJ2-5 and V is TRBV7-9; 11 nucleotides agree with TRBD1. CDR3 length: 15 amino acids. In germline, CDR1 is SEHNR, CDR2 FQNEAQ (reference sequence). The ends lost 5 bases at V and 2 bases at J; junction bases unmatched: 4. CDR3 coding DNA: TGTGCCAGCAGCCATGGGACAGGGGGTCAAGAGACCCAGTACTTC. Its protein is CASSHGTGGQETQYF.

This clonotype was counted at least ten times. The chain uses TRBV9 and TRBJ2-2; 9 nucleotides line up with TRBD1. The CDR3 loop spans 17 amino acids. Germline lookup yields CDR1 SGDLS and CDR2 YYNGEE. V was pared by 4 bases and J by 6 bases, with 13 bases of the junction left unmatched. This CDR3 is CASSPNPGTGLPGELFF. The CDR3 DNA reads TGTGCCAGCAGCCCTAACCCCGGGACAGGGCTGCCCGGGGAGCTGTTTTTT.

The DNA for the CDR3 is TGTGCCAGCAGCGTAGACGGACTAGGCAGCGGGGAGCTGTTTTTT. This codes for CASSVDGLGSGELFF. V is TRBV9 and J is TRBJ2-2; 7 positions match TRBD2. The CDR3 has 15 residues. J lost 7 bases, V lost 0 bases, and 6 bases had no gene match. Germline CDR1 reads SGDLS; CDR2 reads YYNGEE.

The V call is TRBV12-3 or TRBV12-4, the J call TRBJ2-7; 9 bases match TRBD2. The CDR3 covers 15 residues. With V trimmed by 0 bases and J by 6 bases, 6 bases remained unmatched. CDR3 DNA sequence: TGTGCCAGCAGTTTAGCGATTAGCGGGAGAACCGAGCAGTACTTC. Translating gives CASSLAISGRTEQYF.

This clonotype was seen a handful of times. The CDR3 region is CASSAGAAKNIQYF. The DNA of the CDR3 is TGCGCCAGCAGTGCAGGCGCAGCCAAAAACATTCAGTACTTC. V gene TRBV10-1 combines with J gene TRBJ2-4; D is unclear. This CDR3 has 14 amino acids. From germline, CDR1 is WNHNN and CDR2 SYGVQD (reference sequence). Trimming removed 4 bases at V and 0 bases at J, with 7 bases between.